This TCR beta chain was sequenced during a study of CD8+ T cells in alopecia areata. TCR sequencing used cDNA made by reverse transcription of extracted RNA. Only in-frame clones appear in the TCRdb table, and some are missing; sequencing was by immunoSEQ multiplex PCR. The table records about 180,000 clones, roughly half of them present only once. Treatment noted: oral pan-JAK inhibitor, 5-10 mg twice daily. Investigators sorted PBMCs to obtain both CD4+ and CD8+ T cells. Germline V gives CDR1 SGHDT, CDR2 YYEEEE. This CDR3 has 14 amino acids. Trimming removed 5 bases from V and 2 bases from J, with 13 bases in between.

The chain carries TRBV5-6 and TRBJ2-5; no clear D. The origin of this receptor is a human donor with alopecia areata. The source was CD8+ T cells sorted from blood, collected around week 54, from a patient treated with tofacitinib. The CDR3 spells CASSYQAIQETQYF. The CDR3 coding sequence is TGTGCCAGCAGTTATCAGGCGATACAAGAGACCCAGTACTTC.